The present entry profiles one T cell receptor (beta chain) with its context. Its antigen is unidentified. Germline V gives CDR1 SGDLS, CDR2 YYNGEE. This CDR3 is built from 17 residues. With 6 bases clipped from V and 0 bases from J, the junction kept 10 bases outside the gene matches. The source of the sample is a study of cytomegalovirus exposure and HLA in healthy donors. Study conclusions and caveats: Analyses of presence and absence presupposed an approximately uniform sequencing depth across donors. Looking again later, the authors saw that most CMV-associated TCR beta chains seemed HLA-restricted.

The study ran its PCR with 60 Vbeta and 13 Jbeta primers. Original processing notes: Later analysis identified tens of millions of unique TCR beta chains, roughly 11 million shared. TCRdb's table, derived via immunoSEQ multiplex PCR, lists solely in-frame clones and lacks some. That table supplies the V and J calls and clone size; D and trimming were determined from the DNA. The sample has tens of thousands of clones; about three quarters are singletons. The receptor was derived from a woman between 40 and 55 years old in good health and CMV-seropositive. Sequenced: PBMCs. The chain uses TRBV9 and TRBJ2-2; 8 bases are a match to TRBD2. The CDR3 region has the DNA TGTGCCAGCATAAAGGCGGCGGGACTAGCGAACACCGGGGAGCTGTTTTTT. It is translated as CASIKAAGLANTGELFF.